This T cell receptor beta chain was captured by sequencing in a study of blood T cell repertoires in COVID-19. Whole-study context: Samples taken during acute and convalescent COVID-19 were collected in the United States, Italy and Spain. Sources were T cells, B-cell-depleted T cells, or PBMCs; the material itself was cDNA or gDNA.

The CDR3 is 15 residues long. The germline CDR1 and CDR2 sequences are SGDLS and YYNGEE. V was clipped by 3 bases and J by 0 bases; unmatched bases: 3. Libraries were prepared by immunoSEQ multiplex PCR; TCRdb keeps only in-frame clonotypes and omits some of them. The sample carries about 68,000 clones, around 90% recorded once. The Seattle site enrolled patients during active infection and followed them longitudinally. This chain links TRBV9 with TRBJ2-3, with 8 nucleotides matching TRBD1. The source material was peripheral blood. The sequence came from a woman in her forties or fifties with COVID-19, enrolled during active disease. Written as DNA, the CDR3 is TGTGCCAGCAGCGGACAGGGGACCAGCACAGATACGCAGTATTTT. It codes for CASSGQGTSTDTQYF.